Sequencing of this T cell receptor beta chain was carried out in a study of blood T cell repertoires in COVID-19. Study in general: Nucleic acid was either cDNA or gDNA, and it came from T cells, B-cell-depleted T cells, or PBMCs.

Original processing notes: Nucleated cell counts were estimated from reference gene primer amplification. Profiled with immunoSEQ multiplex PCR; TCRdb holds only in-frame clones, not every one. D and trimming were read from the DNA, whereas the V and J calls and clone size are those reported in that table. Among about 170,000 clones listed, roughly four fifths were seen once. This clone was seen only a few times. CDR3 length: 15 amino acids. V was pared by 4 bases and J by 1 base, with 4 bases of the junction left unmatched. Germline V CDR1 and CDR2: SEHNR, FQNEAQ (reference sequence). This clonotype was sampled from a woman aged 80 or older with COVID-19, enrolled during active disease. The chain joins TRBV7-9 to TRBJ1-2; 9 bases agree with TRBD1. The sequenced sample consisted of peripheral blood. Written as DNA, the CDR3 is TGTGCCAGCAGCTCTGGGGGACAGGGTAACTATGGCTACACCTTC. It is translated as CASSSGGQGNYGYTF.